This T cell receptor beta chain was identified during a study of T cell responses to AZD1222 COVID-19 vaccine. The table came from immunoSEQ multiplex PCR; TCRdb's copy has only in-frame clones and leaves some out. The table shows roughly 98,000 clones, with 88% occurring only once. This CDR3 has 16 amino acids. CDR1 and CDR2 from the germline V gene are SQVTM and ANQGSEA. Deletions cut 3 bases from V and 2 bases from J, with 20 bases between. The chain has TRBV29-1 and TRBJ2-7; tentatively, D is TRBD1 (6 bases). The source of this sequence is an adult who received the AZD1222 COVID-19 vaccine. Material: peripheral blood, obtained 28 days after the second AZD1222 dose. For the CDR3, the DNA is TGCAGCGTTGAGCCACCCGACTCGGACAGCCCCTACGAGCAGTACTTC. Translation: CSVEPPDSDSPYEQYF.